This is a list of T cell receptor beta chains from one sample in a study of blood T cell repertoires in COVID-19. The protocol was immunoSEQ multiplex PCR, while the TCRdb copy is restricted to in-frame clones and leaves out a portion. The sample gives over 100,000 clones, roughly three quarters of which show up once; under 2.5% is in the top ten. The sequenced sample was peripheral blood. Source of these receptors: a woman in her 70s with acute or convalescent COVID-19. The CDR3 runs from the conserved cysteine through the conserved F or W. D genes are given only for firm matches. Expanded clones get a size class; other rows say once, few or many, or leave the size out.

clone_size,v_call,j_call,d_call,cdr3_aa,cdr3_nt
once,TRBV28,TRBJ1-5,-,CATTEGHYSNQPQHF,TGTGCCACTACCGAGGGTCATTATAGCAATCAGCCCCAGCATTTT
-,TRBV3-1/TRBV3-2,TRBJ2-1,-,CASSQGTPTYNEQFF,TGTGCCAGCAGCCAAGGGACTCCAACCTACAATGAGCAGTTCTTC
-,TRBV5-4,TRBJ2-7,-,CASSLQDTSYEQYF,TGTGCCAGCAGCTTGCAAGACACTTCCTACGAGCAGTACTTC
once,TRBV6-5,TRBJ2-2,-,CASSYFKQGGGELFF,TGTGCCAGCAGTTACTTCAAACAGGGCGGCGGGGAGCTGTTTTTT
-,TRBV6-5,TRBJ1-1,-,CASSPRTANTEAFF,TGTGCCAGCAGTCCAAGGACAGCGAACACTGAAGCTTTCTTT
-,TRBV30,TRBJ1-5,TRBD1,CACQGQLNQPQHF,TGTGCCTGTCAGGGACAGCTGAATCAGCCCCAGCATTTT
-,TRBV6-5,TRBJ2-7,TRBD2,CASSNLAGKAGEQYF,TGTGCCAGCAGCAACCTAGCGGGAAAAGCTGGTGAGCAGTACTTC
-,TRBV14,TRBJ2-1,TRBD2,CASSPTSGAYNEQFF,TGTGCCAGCAGCCCGACTAGCGGGGCCTACAATGAGCAGTTCTTC
few,TRBV5-1,TRBJ1-4,-,CASSLDGVKLFF,TGCGCCAGCAGCTTGGACGGGGTAAAACTGTTTTTT
many,TRBV7-9,TRBJ1-2,-,CASSLAGRGGPSGYTF,TGTGCCAGCAGCTTAGCTGGTCGGGGGGGCCCTAGTGGCTACACCTTC
-,TRBV6-5,TRBJ1-2,TRBD1,CASSYLPGTVSYGYTF,TGTGCCAGCAGTTACTTACCCGGGACAGTCAGTTATGGCTACACCTTC
-,TRBV7-2,TRBJ2-5,TRBD2,CASSSTGLRAETQYF,TGTGCCAGCAGCTCTACGGGACTACGTGCGGAGACCCAGTACTTC
-,TRBV7-2,TRBJ1-5,-,CASSLFPDNQPQHF,TGTGCCAGCAGCTTATTTCCAGACAATCAGCCCCAGCATTTT
-,TRBV3-1/TRBV3-2,TRBJ1-3,-,CASSRGQGNTIYF,TGTGCCAGCAGCCGCGGACAGGGAAACACCATATATTTT
-,TRBV5-4,TRBJ1-1,TRBD1,CASSLDRGTEAFF,TGTGCCAGCAGCTTGGACAGGGGCACTGAAGCTTTCTTT
-,TRBV7-9,TRBJ2-7,-,CASSSTAHLAYEQYF,TGTGCCAGCAGCTCGACAGCCCATCTTGCCTACGAGCAGTACTTC